The clone carrying this T cell receptor (beta chain) was picked up one time. As processed by the authors: Quantification of nucleated cells was approximated via reference gene primer amplification. Here immunoSEQ multiplex PCR was the method, and the copy in TCRdb shows in-frame clones only, minus some. V and J calls and clone size come straight from that table; D and trimming were deduced from the DNA. The sample shows about 170,000 clones, 89% of them seen only once. With 3 bases removed from V and 9 bases from J, the gap between germline ends came to 12 bases. The germline V gene has CDR1 LNHDA and CDR2 SQIVND (reference sequence). There are 13 residues in the CDR3. Cohort allocation depended upon clinical history that participants reported. The study counted Cohort 3 donors as recovered given two negative PCRs, clearance, or symptom resolution. The data were taken from a study of blood T cell repertoires in COVID-19.

The sequenced sample consisted of PBMCs or T cells enriched from blood (not recorded which). This sequence was found in a woman under 30 who had recovered from COVID-19. The J gene is TRBJ1-5, the V gene TRBV19, with no clear D. The CDR3 reads CASSMGGRGPQHF. CDR3 DNA sequence: TGTGCCAGTAGTATGGGCGGACGGGGGCCCCAGCATTTT.